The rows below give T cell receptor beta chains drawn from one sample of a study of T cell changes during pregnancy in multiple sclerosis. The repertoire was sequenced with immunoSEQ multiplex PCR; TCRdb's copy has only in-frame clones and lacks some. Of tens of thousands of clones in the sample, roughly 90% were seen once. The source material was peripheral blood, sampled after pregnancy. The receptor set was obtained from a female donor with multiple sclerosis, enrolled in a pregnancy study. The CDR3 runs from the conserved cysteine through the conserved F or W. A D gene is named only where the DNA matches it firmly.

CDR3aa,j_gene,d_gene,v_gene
CASSWRDLARTGELFF,TRBJ2-2,.,TRBV5-1
CASSSLSGANVLTF,TRBJ2-6,.,TRBV6-5
CASSFSVEDTQYF,TRBJ2-3,.,TRBV5-5
CASSQDSVNEKLFF,TRBJ1-4,.,TRBV4-3
CASSPDRGSETQYF,TRBJ2-5,TRBD1,TRBV18
CATRKRGFREVNTEAFF,TRBJ1-1,.,TRBV15
CSVAGPYEQYF,TRBJ2-7,TRBD2,TRBV20-1
CASSLGATRVPFF,TRBJ2-1,.,TRBV7-2
CASSATQGYEQYF,TRBJ2-7,.,TRBV19
CASSLARGPVNYGYTF,TRBJ1-2,.,TRBV11-2